The 8 T cell receptor beta chains presented below share a single source sample, sequenced in a study of blood T cell repertoires in COVID-19. TCRdb's table, derived via immunoSEQ multiplex PCR, lists solely in-frame clones and lacks some. The table has about 250,000 clones, around 88% seen once. Sequencing was done on a sample of peripheral blood. All receptors come from a woman aged 25 to 39 with COVID-19, enrolled during active disease.

The chain has TRBV5-1 and TRBJ2-3; weak D call: TRBD2 (6 bases). V shed 1 base and J shed 0 bases, with 6 bases lying between them. The germline V gene encodes CDR1 SGHRS and CDR2 YFSETQ. There are 14 residues in the CDR3. The DNA of the CDR3 is TGCGCCAGCAGCTTGCGGGAGAGCACAGATACGCAGTATTTT. Protein product: CASSLRESTDTQYF.

The V call is TRBV4-3, the J call TRBJ1-2, with 7 bases that match TRBD1. The ends lost 0 bases at V and 3 bases at J; junction bases unmatched: 1. Germline V lookup: CDR1 LGHNA, CDR2 YSLEER. The CDR3 spans 14 residues. As DNA, the CDR3 is TGCGCCAGCAGCCAAGATCAGGGGGACTATGGCTACACCTTC. Protein: CASSQDQGDYGYTF.

The rearrangement joins TRBV5-6 to TRBJ2-3, with 9 bases that match TRBD1. V was pared by 4 bases and J by 2 bases, with 8 bases of the junction left unmatched. Germline V gene lookup returns CDR1 SGHDT and CDR2 YYEEEE. The CDR3 has 16 amino acids. Here the CDR3 DNA reads TGTGCCAGCAGCCTCACGACAGGGGGGAACACAGATACGCAGTATTTT. Encoded protein: CASSLTTGGNTDTQYF. The complete variable domain, with remaining parts taken from reference TRBV5-6 and TRBJ2-3, reads DAGVTQSPTHLIKTRGQQVTLRCSPKSGHDTVSWYQQALGQGPQFIFQYYEEEERQRGNFPDRFSGHQFPNYSSELNVNALLLGDSALYLCASSLTTGGNTDTQYFGPGTRLTVL.

The chain couples TRBV12-3 or TRBV12-4 to TRBJ2-3, with TRBD2 as a possible D gene (5 bases). The V end was cut by 2 bases, the J end by 9 bases, with 12 bases between. CDR3 length: 13 residues. The CDR3 DNA sequence: TGTGCCAGCAGTTTATCCGCGGGTTTGACGCAGTATTTT. It specifies CASSLSAGLTQYF.

This sequence joins TRBV30 and TRBJ1-6; D is undetermined. In germline, CDR1 is GTSNPN, CDR2 SVGIG (reference sequence). This CDR3 region has 15 residues. Trimming removed 1 base at V and 9 bases at J, with 16 bases between. Here the CDR3 DNA reads TGTGCCTGGAGTGCGGACTTGGGAGTTAGTTCACCCCTCCACTTT. Encoded protein: CAWSADLGVSSPLHF.

The chain employs TRBV19 and TRBJ2-1, with 12 bases that match TRBD2. The germline V gene encodes CDR1 LNHDA and CDR2 SQIVND (reference sequence). The CDR3 is 16 residues long. V was pared by 3 bases and J by 5 bases, with 5 bases of the junction left unmatched. DNA of the CDR3: TGTGCCAGTAGTATCCCTCTAGCGGGAGGGAACAATGAGCAGTTCTTC. Translation: CASSIPLAGGNNEQFF.

V is TRBV5-5 and J is TRBJ2-2; possibly TRBD2 for D (7 bases). Trimming removed 4 bases from V and 1 base from J, with 17 bases in between. The V gene's germline CDR1 is SGHKS and CDR2 YYEKEE (reference sequence). CDR3 length: 17 residues. The CDR3 loop is CASSPGRGAGNTGELFF. DNA for the CDR3: TGTGCCAGCAGCCCAGGCCGGGGGGCGGGGAACACCGGGGAGCTGTTTTTT.

This chain uses TRBV14 with TRBJ1-4; 9 nucleotides match TRBD1. V lost 4 bases to trimming and J lost 5 bases; unmatched junction nucleotides: 5. This CDR3 has 15 residues. Germline V gene data show CDR1 as SGHDN and CDR2 as FVKESK. CDR3 coding DNA: TGTGCCAGCAGCCCCAACAGGGGGCAGAATGAAAAACTGTTTTTT. Translation gives CASSPNRGQNEKLFF.